This TCR beta chain is drawn from a study of blood T cell repertoires in COVID-19. Turning to the study itself: The United States, Italy and Spain were the sources of the acute and convalescent COVID-19 samples.

Authors' processing steps: The authors estimated nucleated cell counts from reference gene primer amplification. Only in-frame clones appear in the TCRdb table, and some are missing; sequencing was by immunoSEQ multiplex PCR. V and J calls and clone size are those listed in that table; D and trimming were worked out from the DNA. The sample yields 75,000 to 80,000 clones, roughly 80% seen once. The CDR3 runs 14 residues. Germline V gene data show CDR1 as SGHDT and CDR2 as YYEEEE. V trimming: 3 bases; J trimming: 4 bases; junction bases outside the gene matches: 6. The receptor's source is a woman aged 55-69 years with acute or convalescent COVID-19. The sequencing sample was made of peripheral blood. The chain couples TRBV5-6 to TRBJ1-1, with 7 bases lining up with TRBD1. The CDR3 nucleotides read TGTGCCAGCAGCTCACAGGGGTGGGGCACTGAAGCTTTCTTT. Amino acid sequence: CASSSQGWGTEAFF.